A single sample is the source of the 19 T cell receptor beta chains below, sequenced in a study of blood T cell repertoires in COVID-19. Only in-frame clones appear in the TCRdb table, and some are missing; sequencing was by immunoSEQ multiplex PCR. The sample shows some 29,000 clones, approximately 83% of them seen only once. Input material: peripheral blood. The receptors here all came from an elderly woman with COVID-19, enrolled during active disease.

This chain links TRBV3-1 (or the pseudogene TRBV3-2) with TRBJ1-2; perhaps TRBD1 as D (6 bases). CDR3 length: 16 residues. Germline assignment: CDR1 LGHDT and CDR2 YNNKEL (reference sequence). V was pared by 4 bases and J by 7 bases, with 22 bases between. CDR3 loop: CASSPPDTGFGGGYTF. DNA of the CDR3: TGTGCCAGCAGCCCGCCGGATACAGGGTTTGGCGGTGGCTACACCTTC.

J is TRBJ2-1 and V is TRBV5-1; D is unresolved. Trimming took off 5 bases at V and 8 bases at J, with 14 bases between the two ends. Looked up from germline, CDR1 is SGHRS and CDR2 is YFSETQ. The CDR3 consists of 13 residues. The CDR3 loop is CASSDGSRDEQFF. The CDR3 nucleotides are TGCGCCAGCAGTGATGGGTCTCGGGATGAGCAGTTCTTC.

This clone is a singleton in its sample. The chain employs TRBV13 and TRBJ2-5, with 7 bases lining up with TRBD1. V lost 0 bases and J lost 5; bases outside the gene matches: 6. Germline V lookup: CDR1 PRHDT, CDR2 FYEKMQ (reference sequence). CDR3 size: 15 residues. In nucleotides, the CDR3 is TGTGCCAGCAGCTTAGGACAGGGGCGGTCGGAGACCCAGTACTTC. Its protein product is CASSLGQGRSETQYF.

The chain is built from TRBV7-3 and TRBJ2-1; TRBD1 is a possible D gene (6 bases). The CDR3 has 16 residues. Looked up from germline, CDR1 is SGHTA and CDR2 is FQGTGA. Trimming left V 5 bases short and J 0 bases short, with 14 bases between. In nucleotides, the CDR3 is TGTGCCAGCAGCATCAGGGGTGGTGGCTCCTACAATGAGCAGTTCTTC. This codes for CASSIRGGGSYNEQFF.

The rearrangement joins TRBV5-4 to TRBJ1-1; TRBD1 agrees at 7 bases. Looked up from germline, CDR1 is SGHNT and CDR2 is YYREEE (reference sequence). This CDR3 region has 16 residues. Trimming removed 4 bases from V and 2 bases from J; junction bases left unmatched: 11. CDR3 sequence (DNA): TGTGCCAGCAGCCGCCAGACAGGGAAAGGAAACACTGAAGCTTTCTTT. Its translation is CASSRQTGKGNTEAFF.

The chain joins TRBV6-5 to TRBJ2-7; possibly TRBD1 for D (6 bases). The CDR3 is 15 amino acids. Germline lookup yields CDR1 MNHEY and CDR2 SVGAGI. V shed 6 bases and J shed 5 bases, with 20 bases lying between them. CDR3 protein: CASRDGTLGRDEQYF. In nucleotides, the CDR3 is TGTGCCAGCAGGGACGGGACACTAGGGCGGGACGAGCAGTACTTC.

This chain joins TRBV7-2 and TRBJ2-2; D possibly corresponds to TRBD1 (6 bases). The CDR3 has 15 amino acids. V dropped 6 bases and J dropped 2 bases, with 13 bases sitting between them. Per germline, CDR1 SGHTA and CDR2 FQGNSA. The chain's CDR3 is CASRQGGRNTGELFF. CDR3 sequence (DNA): TGTGCCAGCAGACAGGGCGGAAGAAACACCGGGGAGCTGTTTTTT.

This clone was observed a single time. This chain links TRBV29-1 with TRBJ2-1; TRBD2 might be the D (8 bases). The CDR3 has 18 amino acids. Trimming cost V 4 bases and J 2 bases, with 24 bases left between them. Germline V lookup: CDR1 SQVTM, CDR2 ANQGSEA. The CDR3 here is CSVGQGLWTRGAYNEQFF. CDR3 coding DNA: TGCAGCGTTGGACAGGGCCTCTGGACGCGGGGGGCCTACAATGAGCAGTTCTTC.

The rearrangement uses TRBV19 and TRBJ1-5; D unclear. The ends were cut back, 4 bases at V and 11 bases at J, with 12 bases in the middle. Germline values: CDR1 LNHDA, CDR2 SQIVND (reference sequence). The CDR3 length is 12 residues. The CDR3 DNA follows: TGTGCCAGTAGTACATCCCAGGTGGCCCAGCATTTT. Protein product: CASSTSQVAQHF.

Remarks on this clone: Other DNA variants within this sample encode the same CDR3. The J gene is TRBJ2-7, the V gene TRBV5-1, with D perhaps matching TRBD1 (6 bases). V was shortened by 4 bases and J by 9 bases, with 17 bases between the two germline ends. The CDR3 extends over 13 amino acids. CDR1 is SGHRS, CDR2 YFSETQ, per germline. Here the CDR3 reads CASSTGQPGGQYF. The CDR3 DNA reads as TGCGCCAGCAGCACGGGACAACCTGGTGGGCAGTACTTC.

The chain is built from TRBV10-2 and TRBJ2-5; maybe TRBD2 (5 bases). The V gene's germline CDR1 is WSHSY and CDR2 SAAADI. The CDR3 length is 12 residues. Trimming took 2 bases from V and 5 from J, leaving 6 bases between them. CDR3 bases: TGCGCCAGCAGTGAGCGGAGGGAGACCCAGTACTTC. Translating it yields CASSERRETQYF.

This clone was counted once. Other nucleotide sequences from this sample produce the same CDR3. The chain is built from TRBV27 and TRBJ1-3; weak D call: TRBD1 (5 bases). The CDR3 runs 15 residues. Trimming took off 6 bases at V and 0 bases at J, with 12 bases between the two ends. Germline CDR1 reads MNHEY; CDR2 reads SMNVEV (reference sequence). The DNA for the CDR3 is TGTGCCAGCAGCCGCGGGGGTTCCTCTGGAAACACCATATATTTT. Its translation is CASSRGGSSGNTIYF.

The rearrangement joins TRBV7-3 to TRBJ2-5; 7 positions agree with TRBD1. Germline loops: CDR1 SGHTA, CDR2 FQGTGA. V was pared by 5 bases and J by 1 base, with 1 base of the junction left unmatched. The CDR3 extends over 13 amino acids. The DNA for the CDR3 is TGTGCCAGCAGCCCAGGGGGCCAAGAGACCCAGTACTTC. This gives the protein CASSPGGQETQYF.

This chain joins TRBV19 and TRBJ1-1, with D possibly being TRBD1 (5 bases). The CDR3 spans 15 residues. The V and J ends lost 6 bases and 0 bases respectively, with 14 bases between them. Germline values: CDR1 LNHDA, CDR2 SQIVND (reference sequence). The CDR3, as DNA: TGTGCCAGTAGGGTAGAGCCGGGGGTGAACACTGAAGCTTTCTTT. Translated: CASRVEPGVNTEAFF. The full variable domain, its missing parts supplied by reference TRBV19 and TRBJ1-1, is DGGITQSPKYLFRKEGQNVTLSCEQNLNHDAMYWYRQDPGQGLRLIYYSQIVNDFQKGDIAEGYSVSREKKESFPLTVTSAQKNPTAFYLCASRVEPGVNTEAFFGQGTRLTVV.

The sample holds a few counts of this clone. This chain connects TRBV7-2 to TRBJ2-2, with 8 bases aligning to TRBD2. Trimming at V came to 7 bases and at J to 2 bases, leaving 12 bases not matched to a gene. The V gene's germline CDR1 is SGHTA and CDR2 FQGNSA. This CDR3 has 17 amino acids. The CDR3 DNA reads TGTGCCAGCACCCTTCGAGAAACTAGCGGAAACACCGGGGAGCTGTTTTTT. Amino acids: CASTLRETSGNTGELFF.

This clone was detected only once. This rearrangement joins TRBV6-1 to TRBJ1-5; no clear D. In germline, CDR1 is MNHNS, CDR2 SASEGT. CDR3 length: 15 residues. V dropped 1 base and J dropped 0 bases, with 7 bases sitting between them. The CDR3 DNA follows: TGTGCCAGCAGTGAAGTGGACTATAGCAATCAGCCCCAGCATTTT. Protein sequence: CASSEVDYSNQPQHF.

This chain uses TRBV2 with TRBJ2-5, with 9 positions matching TRBD1. The CDR3 runs 16 residues. The ends lost 0 bases at V and 4 bases at J; junction bases unmatched: 6. The germline gives CDR1 SNHLY, CDR2 FYNNEI. CDR3 sequence (DNA): TGTGCCAGCAGTGAAGCCGGGACAGGGAGGAGAGAGACCCAGTACTTC. The encoded protein is CASSEAGTGRRETQYF.

This clone was counted a single time. The chain has TRBV2 and TRBJ2-1, with TRBD2 matching 14 bases. The CDR3 runs to 17 residues. Per germline, CDR1 SNHLY and CDR2 FYNNEI. V trimming: 4 bases; J trimming: 12 bases; junction bases outside the gene matches: 14. DNA of the CDR3: TGTGCCAGCAGTGCGGGGACGGGACTAGCGGGGGCCGGAGGGCAGTTCTTC. Translated: CASSAGTGLAGAGGQFF.

This chain links TRBV20-1 with TRBJ2-3, with a possible D match to TRBD1 (6 bases). Germline-derived CDR1 and CDR2 are DFQATT and SNEGSKA (reference sequence). V was shortened by 8 bases and J by 3 bases, with 6 bases between the two germline ends. The CDR3 is 10 amino acids. CDR3 residues: CSTGTDTQYF. CDR3 nucleotide sequence: TGCAGTACAGGGACAGATACGCAGTATTTT.